What follows are 23 T cell receptor beta chains derived from one specimen sequenced in a study of T cells after yellow fever vaccination. TCRdb itself ran the 5' RACE reads through MiXCR, one entry per CDR3 protein. The sample contains about 550,000 distinct CDR3 sequences, 15% to 20% of which appear only once. The specimen was PBMCs, collected 15 days after the yellow fever booster vaccination. The receptor source for this set is a man younger than 45 who received the YFV17D yellow fever vaccine.

This clonotype was found a few times. The chain carries TRBV5-1 and TRBJ1-3; D gene ambiguous. The CDR3 is 14 residues long. Germline loops: CDR1 SGHRS, CDR2 YFSETQ. V gave up 4 bases and J gave up 4 bases, with 12 bases separating them. DNA for the CDR3: TGCGCCAGCAGCCCGGACTCTGAAGGAAACACCATATATTTT. Translating it yields CASSPDSEGNTIYF.

The V call is TRBV5-1, the J call TRBJ2-1; 7 bases line up with TRBD2. CDR1 and CDR2 (germline): SGHRS, YFSETQ. The CDR3 contains 12 residues. Losses at the gene ends were 4 bases for V and 12 bases for J; bases not matched to a gene: 7. This CDR3 reads CASSQERDGQFF. CDR3 DNA: TGCGCCAGCAGCCAAGAGCGGGATGGGCAGTTCTTC.

This clonotype was seen more than once but under ten times. V gene TRBV12-3 or TRBV12-4 combines with J gene TRBJ2-1, with 9 bases aligning to TRBD1. The V segment lost 7 bases and the J segment 7 bases; nucleotides outside the gene matches: 8. CDR3 size: 14 residues. CDR3 bases: TGTGCCAGCAAACGGGACAGGGTATCAAATGAGCAGTTCTTC. Translated, it gives CASKRDRVSNEQFF.

This clonotype has a handful of counts. The rearrangement joins TRBV5-4 to TRBJ2-7; D possibly corresponds to TRBD1 (6 bases). In germline, CDR1 is SGHNT, CDR2 YYREEE (reference sequence). The CDR3 covers 13 residues. The V gene lost 4 bases and the J gene lost 2 bases, with 10 bases spanning the gap. The CDR3: CASSQGPAYEQYF. The CDR3 region has the DNA TGTGCCAGCAGCCAGGGGCCAGCCTACGAGCAGTACTTC.

The CDR3 region has the DNA TGTGCCAGCAGCACAGGGGTGGCCACTGAAGCTTTCTTT. Amino acids: CASSTGVATEAFF. This chain uses TRBV7-6 with TRBJ1-1; 7 nucleotides line up with TRBD1. This CDR3 is 13 amino acids long. The junction had 4 bases not matched to a gene; V was cut back by 5 bases and J by 4 bases. Germline V gene sequence: CDR1 SGHVS, CDR2 FNYEAQ.

This clonotype occurred a few times. This sequence joins TRBV24-1 and TRBJ2-3; D gene unclear. This CDR3 has 16 residues. The V end was cut by 3 bases, the J end by 2 bases, with 14 bases between. Germline V lookup: CDR1 KGHDR, CDR2 SFDVKD. CDR3 amino acids: CATSDPTGGYTDTQYF. For the CDR3, the DNA is TGTGCCACCAGTGATCCGACGGGCGGATACACAGATACGCAGTATTTT.

V usage is TRBV29-1 and J usage is TRBJ2-3; 8 bases are a match to TRBD2. CDR3 length: 14 amino acids. V dropped 2 bases and J dropped 6; count of bases not matched to a gene: 7. Per germline, CDR1 SQVTM and CDR2 ANQGSEA. CDR3: CSVEQGLATDTQYF. The CDR3 DNA sequence: TGCAGCGTTGAACAAGGACTAGCTACGGATACGCAGTATTTT.

Only a few counts were recorded for this clonotype. The J gene is TRBJ2-5, the V gene TRBV29-1; D is undetermined. V lost 6 bases and J lost 2, with 10 bases in between. The germline CDR1 and CDR2 sequences are SQVTM and ANQGSEA. This CDR3 has 12 residues. CDR3 residues: CSVTLPQETQYF. CDR3 nucleotides: TGCAGCGTCACCCTCCCTCAAGAGACCCAGTACTTC.

This clonotype was picked up a small number of times. J is TRBJ2-7 and V is TRBV11-2, with D tentatively TRBD1 (6 bases). Trimming took off 3 bases at V and 5 bases at J, with 14 bases between the two ends. Germline assignment: CDR1 SGHAT and CDR2 FQNNGV. There are 14 residues in the CDR3. CDR3 residues: CASSFTGRFDEQYF. The CDR3 DNA sequence: TGTGCCAGCAGCTTTACAGGGCGTTTCGACGAGCAGTACTTC.

The chain employs TRBV6-5 and TRBJ1-1; no reliable D call. Trimming cost V 6 bases and J 0 bases, with 11 bases left between them. The length of the CDR3 is 14 residues. Germline loops: CDR1 MNHEY, CDR2 SVGAGI. Written as DNA, the CDR3 is TGTGCCAGCAGCCCTCCGTATATGAACACTGAAGCTTTCTTT. Its protein product is CASSPPYMNTEAFF.

V is TRBV7-6 and J is TRBJ2-3, with 7 nucleotides matching TRBD1. The CDR3 sequence is 18 residues long. After removal of 4 bases from V and 3 bases from J, the junction contained 16 bases not matched to a gene. CDR1 SGHVS and CDR2 FNYEAQ come from the germline V gene. The CDR3 region is CASSYHIRRDSPTDTQYF. The CDR3 coding sequence is TGTGCCAGCAGCTATCACATACGCCGGGACAGTCCTACAGATACGCAGTATTTT.

The rearrangement uses TRBV20-1 and TRBJ2-3; 8 bases fit TRBD2. There are 15 residues in the CDR3. Germline CDR1 DFQATT, CDR2 SNEGSKA (reference sequence). Trimming took 6 bases from V and 3 from J; bases not matched to a gene: 11. CDR3 residues: CSAASSSGLTDTQYF. CDR3 coding DNA: TGCAGTGCAGCGTCCTCTAGCGGGCTGACAGATACGCAGTATTTT.

This chain links TRBV7-2 with TRBJ2-1, with 13 bases identical to TRBD2. This CDR3 contains 15 residues. Germline-derived CDR1 and CDR2 are SGHTA and FQGNSA. After removal of 5 bases from V and 9 bases from J, the junction contained 7 bases not matched to a gene. CDR3 residues: CASSRTSGSIGEQFF. As DNA, the CDR3 is TGTGCCAGCAGCCGGACTAGCGGGAGTATTGGTGAGCAGTTCTTC.

The chain carries TRBV5-5 and TRBJ2-2; 7 nucleotides line up with TRBD1. Germline V gene sequence: CDR1 SGHKS, CDR2 YYEKEE (reference sequence). The CDR3 is 14 residues long. Trimming removed 2 bases from V and 6 bases from J; junction bases left unmatched: 4. The CDR3 loop is CASSLRQGPGELFF. For the CDR3, the DNA is TGTGCCAGCAGCTTACGACAGGGACCCGGGGAGCTGTTTTTT.

The chain joins TRBV7-6 to TRBJ2-7; TRBD2 agrees at 10 bases. The V gene's germline CDR1 is SGHVS and CDR2 FNYEAQ. With V trimmed by 1 base and J by 4 bases, 7 bases remained unmatched. The CDR3 covers 16 residues. The CDR3, as DNA: TGTGCCAGCAGCTTAGTCGGACTAGCGGATAAATACGAGCAGTACTTC. Its protein product is CASSLVGLADKYEQYF. Full variable domain (rest looked up from reference TRBV7-6 and TRBJ2-7): GAGVSQSPRYKVTKRGQDVALRCDPISGHVSLYWYRQALGQGPEFLTYFNYEAQQDKSGLPNDRFSAERPEGSISTLTIQRTEQRDSAMYRCASSLVGLADKYEQYFGPGTRLTVT.

This clonotype has a count of ten or more. V and J are TRBV5-1 and TRBJ2-1, with D tentatively TRBD1 (6 bases). Germline V lookup: CDR1 SGHRS, CDR2 YFSETQ. V lost 3 bases and J 2 bases, leaving 12 bases between the germline ends. The CDR3 is made up of 15 amino acids. The chain's CDR3 is CASSSEGGAYNEQFF. The CDR3 DNA reads TGCGCCAGCAGCTCCGAAGGGGGAGCCTACAATGAGCAGTTCTTC.

The rearrangement uses TRBV3-1 and TRBJ2-1; D assignment may be TRBD1 or TRBD2 (5 bases each). The V end was cut by 1 base, the J end by 0 bases, with 10 bases between. The CDR3 loop spans 16 amino acids. The V gene's germline CDR1 is LGHDT and CDR2 YNNKEL (reference sequence). Here the CDR3 reads CASSQGDPNSYNEQFF. DNA of the CDR3: TGTGCCAGCAGCCAAGGGGACCCAAACTCCTACAATGAGCAGTTCTTC.

The rearrangement uses TRBV9 and TRBJ1-4; the match to TRBD1 covers 8 bases. This CDR3 is built from 15 residues. V shed 0 bases, J shed 7 bases, and the junction held 5 bases outside the gene matches. Germline V gives CDR1 SGDLS, CDR2 YYNGEE. The CDR3 protein is CASSVAGTGSEKLFF. The CDR3 DNA reads TGTGCCAGCAGCGTAGCAGGGACAGGTTCTGAAAAACTGTTTTTT.

V and J are TRBV28 and TRBJ2-1; maybe TRBD2 (6 bases). CDR3 length equals 13 residues. The V gene lost 2 bases and the J gene lost 10 bases, with 12 bases spanning the gap. Germline loops: CDR1 MDHEN, CDR2 SYDVKM. As DNA, the CDR3 is TGTGCCAGCAGTTTAGCGGGATGGGAGGAGCAGTTCTTC. Translated, it gives CASSLAGWEEQFF.

The V gene is TRBV27, the J gene TRBJ2-7; D tentatively fits TRBD1 or TRBD2 (7 bases each). Germline CDR1 MNHEY, CDR2 SMNVEV (reference sequence). CDR3 length equals 16 residues. Deletions cut 6 bases from V and 0 bases from J, with 18 bases between. The CDR3 loop reads CASSRGSGTASYEQYF. The CDR3 region has the DNA TGTGCCAGCAGCAGGGGGAGCGGGACTGCCTCCTACGAGCAGTACTTC.

The chain employs TRBV27 and TRBJ2-2, with D tentatively TRBD2 (5 bases). The V end was cut by 3 bases, the J end by 4 bases, with 12 bases between. CDR3 length equals 15 residues. Germline CDR1 and CDR2: MNHEY and SMNVEV (reference sequence). CDR3 region: CASSFVLRGTGELFF. The CDR3 DNA reads TGTGCCAGCAGTTTCGTTTTACGGGGCACCGGGGAGCTGTTTTTT.

This clonotype was counted only a few times. The chain has TRBV20-1 and TRBJ1-4; no clear D gene. V lost 7 bases and J 8 bases, leaving 14 bases between the germline ends. The CDR3 length is 12 residues. CDR1 DFQATT and CDR2 SNEGSKA come from the germline V gene (reference sequence). CDR3 residues: CSGIIDGEKLFF. In nucleotides, the CDR3 is TGCAGTGGAATTATTGACGGGGAAAAACTGTTTTTT.

V gene TRBV20-1 combines with J gene TRBJ2-5; 10 bases map to TRBD2. The CDR3 contains 17 residues. The ends lost 0 bases at V and 6 bases at J; junction bases unmatched: 13. Per the germline V gene, CDR1 is DFQATT and CDR2 is SNEGSKA (reference sequence). The CDR3 DNA reads as TGCAGTGCTAGAGATCAAGGGAGGCTAGCGGGAGAAAAGACCCAGTACTTC. The encoded protein is CSARDQGRLAGEKTQYF.